The T cell receptor (beta chain) described here comes from a study of blood T cell repertoires in COVID-19. For the study at large: Acute and convalescent COVID-19 samples came from the United States, Italy and Spain. PBMCs, B-cell-depleted T cells, or T cells provided the cDNA or gDNA that made up the material.

Study processing details: From reference gene primer amplification, estimates of nucleated cell counts were derived. Method: immunoSEQ multiplex PCR; TCRdb's copy keeps in-frame clones and lacks some. V, J and clone size are taken as reported in that table, and D and trimming were inferred from the DNA itself. This repertoire shows some 120,000 clones, 85% to 90% found once; its top ten account for 1.5% to 1.7%. The CDR3 loop spans 13 amino acids. Germline V lookup: CDR1 ENHRY, CDR2 SYGVKD. Losses at the gene ends were 7 bases for V and 4 bases for J; bases not matched to a gene: 7. The sequenced material came from peripheral blood. The receptor comes from a human donor in a cohort sampled during active COVID-19. The gene calls are TRBV10-3 and TRBJ2-7, with 7 bases fitting TRBD1. The CDR3 reads CAIKGASGYEQYF. The CDR3 DNA reads as TGTGCCATCAAGGGGGCCTCAGGGTACGAGCAGTACTTC.